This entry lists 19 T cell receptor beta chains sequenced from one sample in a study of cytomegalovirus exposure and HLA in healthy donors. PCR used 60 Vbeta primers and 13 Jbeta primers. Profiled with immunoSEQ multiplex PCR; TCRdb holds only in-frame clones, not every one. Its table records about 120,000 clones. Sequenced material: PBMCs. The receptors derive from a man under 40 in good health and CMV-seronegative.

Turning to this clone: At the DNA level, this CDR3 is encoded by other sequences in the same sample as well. Here the CDR3 DNA reads TGTGCCAGCAGTTACCTCACTGACCAAGAGACCCAGTACTTC. It translates to CASSYLTDQETQYF. This chain connects TRBV6-5 to TRBJ2-5; D is ambiguous. The CDR3 consists of 14 residues. Germline CDR1 reads MNHEY; CDR2 reads SVGAGI. Trimming took off 2 bases at V and 0 bases at J, with 7 bases between the two ends.

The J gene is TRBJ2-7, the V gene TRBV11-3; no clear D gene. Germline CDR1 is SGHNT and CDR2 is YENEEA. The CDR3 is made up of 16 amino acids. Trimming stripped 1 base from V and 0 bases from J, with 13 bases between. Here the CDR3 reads CASSLGGSQSSYEQYF. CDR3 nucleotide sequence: TGTGCCAGCAGCTTAGGTGGTAGCCAGAGCTCCTACGAGCAGTACTTC.

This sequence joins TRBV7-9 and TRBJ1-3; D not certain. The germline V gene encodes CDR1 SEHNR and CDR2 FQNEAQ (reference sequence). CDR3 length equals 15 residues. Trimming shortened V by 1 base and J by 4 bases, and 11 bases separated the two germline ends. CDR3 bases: TGTGCCAGCAGCTTAGGTGGCGGGCCGGGAAACACCATATATTTT. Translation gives CASSLGGGPGNTIYF.

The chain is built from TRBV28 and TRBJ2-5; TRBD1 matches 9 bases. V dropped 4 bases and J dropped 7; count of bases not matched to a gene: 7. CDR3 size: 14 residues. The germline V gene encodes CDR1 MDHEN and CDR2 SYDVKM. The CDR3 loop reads CASSSTGQGGTQYF. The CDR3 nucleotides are TGTGCCAGCAGTTCAACGGGACAGGGCGGGACCCAGTACTTC.

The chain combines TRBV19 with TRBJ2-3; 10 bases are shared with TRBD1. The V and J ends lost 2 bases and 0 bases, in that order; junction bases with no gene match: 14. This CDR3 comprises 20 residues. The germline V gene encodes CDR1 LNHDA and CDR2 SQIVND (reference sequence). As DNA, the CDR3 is TGTGCCAGTAGTATAACCGGGGGACAGGGGAGGTGGTCGAGCACAGATACGCAGTATTTT. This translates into CASSITGGQGRWSSTDTQYF.

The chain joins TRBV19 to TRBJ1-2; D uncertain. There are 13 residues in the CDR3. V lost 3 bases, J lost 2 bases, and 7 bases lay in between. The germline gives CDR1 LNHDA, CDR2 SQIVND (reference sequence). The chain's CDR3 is CASSMGGNYGYTF. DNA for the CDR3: TGTGCCAGTAGTATGGGAGGGAACTATGGCTACACCTTC.

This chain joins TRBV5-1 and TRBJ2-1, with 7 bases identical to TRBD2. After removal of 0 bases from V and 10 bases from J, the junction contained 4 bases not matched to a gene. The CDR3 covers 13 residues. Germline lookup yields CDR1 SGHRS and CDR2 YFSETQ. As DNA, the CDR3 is TGCGCCAGCAGCTTGGTGCCAGCGGGGGAGCAGTTCTTC. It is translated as CASSLVPAGEQFF.

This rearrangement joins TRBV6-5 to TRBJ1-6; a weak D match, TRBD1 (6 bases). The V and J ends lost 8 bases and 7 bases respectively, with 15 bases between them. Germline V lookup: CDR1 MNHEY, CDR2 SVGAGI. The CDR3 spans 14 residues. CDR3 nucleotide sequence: TGTGCCAGCGGCTCAGGACAGACGAATTCACCCCTCCACTTT. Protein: CASGSGQTNSPLHF.

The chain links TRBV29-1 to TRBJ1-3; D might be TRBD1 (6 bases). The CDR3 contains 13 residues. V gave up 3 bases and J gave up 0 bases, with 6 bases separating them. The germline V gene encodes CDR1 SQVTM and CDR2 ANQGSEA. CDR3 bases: TGCAGCGTTGAGGACAGCTCTGGAAACACCATATATTTT. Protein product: CSVEDSSGNTIYF.

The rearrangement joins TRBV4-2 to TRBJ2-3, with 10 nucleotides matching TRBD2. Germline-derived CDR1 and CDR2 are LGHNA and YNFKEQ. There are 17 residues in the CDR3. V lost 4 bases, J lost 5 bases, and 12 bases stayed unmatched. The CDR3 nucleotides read TGTGCCAGCAGCCCCCTCGGACTAGCGGCCGCCGGAGATACGCAGTATTTT. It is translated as CASSPLGLAAAGDTQYF.

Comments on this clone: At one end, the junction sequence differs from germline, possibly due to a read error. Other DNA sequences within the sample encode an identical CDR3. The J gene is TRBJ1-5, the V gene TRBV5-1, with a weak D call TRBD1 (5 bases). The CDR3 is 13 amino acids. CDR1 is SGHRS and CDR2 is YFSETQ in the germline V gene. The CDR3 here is CASSSGGNQPQHF. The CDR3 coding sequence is TGCGCCAGCAGCTCCGGGGGGAATCAGCCTCAGCATTTT. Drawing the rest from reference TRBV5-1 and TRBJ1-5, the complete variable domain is KAGVTQTPRYLIKTRGQQVTLSCSPISGHRSVSWYQQTPGQGLQFLFEYFSETQRNKGNFPGRFSGRQFSNSRSEMNVSTLELGDSALYLCASSSGGNQPQHFGDGTRLSIL.

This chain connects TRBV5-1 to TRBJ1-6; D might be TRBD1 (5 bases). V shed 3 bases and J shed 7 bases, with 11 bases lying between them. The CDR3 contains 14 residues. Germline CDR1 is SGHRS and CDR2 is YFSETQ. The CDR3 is CASSWGTVNSPLHF. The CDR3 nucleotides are TGCGCCAGCAGCTGGGGGACTGTGAATTCACCCCTCCACTTT.

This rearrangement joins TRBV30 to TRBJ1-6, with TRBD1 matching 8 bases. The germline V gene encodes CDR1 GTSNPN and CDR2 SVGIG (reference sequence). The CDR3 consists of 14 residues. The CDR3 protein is CASTGAYRNSPLHF. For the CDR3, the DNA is TGTGCGTCGACAGGGGCATATCGGAATTCACCCCTCCACTTT.

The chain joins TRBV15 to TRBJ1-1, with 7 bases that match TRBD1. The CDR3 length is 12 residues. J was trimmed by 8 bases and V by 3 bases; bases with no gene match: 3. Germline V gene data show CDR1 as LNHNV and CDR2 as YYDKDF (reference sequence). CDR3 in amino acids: CATSSQTGEAFF. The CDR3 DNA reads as TGTGCCACCAGCAGCCAGACAGGGGAAGCTTTCTTT.

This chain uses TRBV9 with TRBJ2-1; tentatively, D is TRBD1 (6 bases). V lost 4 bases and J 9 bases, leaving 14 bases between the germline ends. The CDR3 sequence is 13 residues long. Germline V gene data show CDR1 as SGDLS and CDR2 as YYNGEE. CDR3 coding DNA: TGTGCCAGCAGCCCAGGGGCGTGGGGTGAGCAGTTCTTC. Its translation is CASSPGAWGEQFF. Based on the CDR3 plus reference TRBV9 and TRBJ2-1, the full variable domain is DSGVTQTPKHLITATGQRVTLRCSPRSGDLSVYWYQQSLDQGLQFLIQYYNGEERAKGNILERFSAQQFPDLHSELNLSSLELGDSALYFCASSPGAWGEQFFGPGTRLTVL.

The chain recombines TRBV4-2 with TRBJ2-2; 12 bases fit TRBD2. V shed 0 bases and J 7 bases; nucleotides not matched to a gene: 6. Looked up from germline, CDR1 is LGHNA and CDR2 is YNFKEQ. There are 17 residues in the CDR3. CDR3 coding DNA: TGTGCCAGCAGCCAAGAAACTAGCGGGGGGTACGGCGGGGAGCTGTTTTTT. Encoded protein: CASSQETSGGYGGELFF.

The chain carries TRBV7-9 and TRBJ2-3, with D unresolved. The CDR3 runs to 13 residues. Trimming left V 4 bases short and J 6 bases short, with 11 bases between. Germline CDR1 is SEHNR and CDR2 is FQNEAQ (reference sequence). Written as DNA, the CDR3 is TGTGCCAGCAGCTCCCGACTGGCCGATACGCAGTATTTT. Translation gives CASSSRLADTQYF. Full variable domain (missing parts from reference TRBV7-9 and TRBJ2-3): DTGVSQNPRHKITKRGQNVTFRCDPISEHNRLYWYRQTLGQGPEFLTYFQNEAQLEKSRLLSDRFSAERPKGSFSTLEIQRTEQGDSAMYLCASSSRLADTQYFGPGTRLTVL.

The CDR3 nucleotides read TGTGCCAGCAGCCCGGGACAGGGGGGCGAAAAACTGTTTTTT. Translation: CASSPGQGGEKLFF. The chain joins TRBV7-9 to TRBJ1-4; TRBD1 matches at 11 bases. Unmatched junction bases numbered 4, after V lost 5 bases and J lost 8 bases. Germline lookup yields CDR1 SEHNR and CDR2 FQNEAQ (reference sequence). The CDR3 consists of 14 residues.

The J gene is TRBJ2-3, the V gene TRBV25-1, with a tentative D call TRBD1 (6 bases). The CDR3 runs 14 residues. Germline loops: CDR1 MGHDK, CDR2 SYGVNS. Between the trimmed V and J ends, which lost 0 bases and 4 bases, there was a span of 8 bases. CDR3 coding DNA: TGTGCCAGCAGTGAATATAAGGGGGCAGATACGCAGTATTTT. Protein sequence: CASSEYKGADTQYF.